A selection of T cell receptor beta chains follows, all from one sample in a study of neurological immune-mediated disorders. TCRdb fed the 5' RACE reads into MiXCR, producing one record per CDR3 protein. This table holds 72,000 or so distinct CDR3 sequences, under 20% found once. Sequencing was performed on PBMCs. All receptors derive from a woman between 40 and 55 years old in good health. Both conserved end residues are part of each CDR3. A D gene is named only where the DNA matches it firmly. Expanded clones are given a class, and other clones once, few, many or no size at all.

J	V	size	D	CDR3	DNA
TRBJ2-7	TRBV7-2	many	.	CASSHDRTTYEQYF	TGTGCCAGCAGCCACGACAGGACTACCTACGAGCAGTACTTC
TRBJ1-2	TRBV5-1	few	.	CASSVQTGVANYGYTF	TGCGCCAGCAGCGTACAAACGGGGGTAGCTAACTATGGCTACACCTTC
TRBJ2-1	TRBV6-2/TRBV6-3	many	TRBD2	CASSEGLATGNEQFF	TGTGCCAGCAGTGAAGGACTAGCGACGGGGAATGAGCAGTTCTTC
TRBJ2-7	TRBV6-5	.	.	CASSYGASSYEQYF	TGTGCCAGCAGTTACGGTGCCAGCTCCTACGAGCAGTACTTC
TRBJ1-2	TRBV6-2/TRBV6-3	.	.	CASRMLGAENYGYTF	TGTGCCAGCAGAATGCTGGGGGCCGAAAACTATGGCTACACCTTC
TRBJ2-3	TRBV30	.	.	CAWSRREADTQYF	TGTGCCTGGAGTAGGAGGGAGGCAGATACGCAGTATTTT
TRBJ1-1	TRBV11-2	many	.	CASSLWGGGGARNTEAFF	TGTGCCAGCAGCTTATGGGGCGGGGGGGGAGCAAGGAACACTGAAGCTTTCTTT
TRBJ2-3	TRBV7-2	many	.	CASSSLGGTDTQYF	TGTGCCAGCAGCTCCCTCGGGGGCACAGATACGCAGTATTTT
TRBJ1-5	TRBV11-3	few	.	CASSCLRDTGESNQPQHF	TGTGCCAGCAGCTGTCTCCGGGACACCGGGGAGAGCAATCAGCCCCAGCATTTT
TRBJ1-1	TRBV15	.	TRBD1	CATSTSPGQGNTEAFF	TGTGCCACCAGCACCTCGCCGGGACAGGGAAACACTGAAGCTTTCTTT
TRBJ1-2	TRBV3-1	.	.	CASSPSGGHGYTF	TGTGCCAGCAGCCCGTCCGGTGGCCATGGCTACACCTTC
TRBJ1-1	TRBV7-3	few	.	CASSPGPGRDTEAFF	TGTGCCAGCAGCCCAGGTCCAGGGAGGGACACTGAAGCTTTCTTT
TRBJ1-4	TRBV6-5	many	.	CASGFNEKLFF	TGTGCCAGCGGCTTCAATGAAAAACTGTTTTTT
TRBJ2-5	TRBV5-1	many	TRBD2	CASSSGTSGPAETQYF	TGCGCCAGCAGCTCGGGGACTAGCGGGCCTGCGGAGACCCAGTACTTC
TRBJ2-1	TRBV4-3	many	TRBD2	CASSQGGLAGVDEQFF	TGCGCCAGCAGCCAGGGGGGACTAGCGGGGGTTGATGAGCAGTTCTTC
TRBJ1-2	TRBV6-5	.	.	CASSYSERVRETYGYTF	TGTGCCAGCAGTTACTCAGAGCGGGTCAGAGAGACCTATGGCTACACCTTC
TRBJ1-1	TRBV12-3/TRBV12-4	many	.	CASSLTAEAFF	TGTGCCAGCAGTTTAACCGCTGAAGCTTTCTTT
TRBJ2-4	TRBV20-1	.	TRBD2	CSARETSGGPKNIQYF	TGCAGTGCTAGGGAGACTAGCGGGGGGCCCAAAAACATTCAGTACTTC
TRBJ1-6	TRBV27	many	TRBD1	CASQDRPSSYNSPLHF	TGTGCCAGCCAGGACAGGCCAAGCTCCTATAATTCACCCCTCCACTTT
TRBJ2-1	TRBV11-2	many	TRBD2	CASSFSGGPSYNEQFF	TGTGCCAGCAGCTTTAGCGGGGGGCCTTCCTACAATGAGCAGTTCTTC
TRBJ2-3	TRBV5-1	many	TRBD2	CASSILLAGSTDTQYF	TGCGCCAGCAGCATTTTACTAGCGGGGAGCACAGATACGCAGTATTTT
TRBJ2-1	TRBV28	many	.	CASSLTGYNEQFF	TGTGCCAGCAGTTTGACGGGATACAATGAGCAGTTCTTC
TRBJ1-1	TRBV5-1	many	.	CASSFGTANTEAFF	TGCGCCAGCAGCTTTGGGACGGCAAACACTGAAGCTTTCTTT
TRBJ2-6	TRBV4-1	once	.	CASSHPLTGGANVPTF	TGCGCCAGCAGCCATCCATTGACTGGCGGGGCCAACGTCCCGACTTTC
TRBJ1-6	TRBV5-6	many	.	CASSFSRKSSYNSPLHF	TGTGCCAGCAGCTTTAGTCGTAAGAGCTCCTATAATTCACCCCTCCACTTT
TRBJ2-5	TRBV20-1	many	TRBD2	CSARLAGDRQETQYF	TGCAGTGCTCGGCTAGCGGGGGACCGTCAAGAGACCCAGTACTTC
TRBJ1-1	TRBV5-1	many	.	CTSSLPQVNTEAFF	TGCACCAGCAGCTTGCCACAGGTGAACACTGAAGCTTTCTTT
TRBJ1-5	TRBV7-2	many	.	CASSPVLDQPQHF	TGTGCCAGCAGCCCCGTACTGGATCAGCCCCAGCATTTT
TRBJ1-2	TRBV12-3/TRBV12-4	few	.	CASSHSRDVGRNYGYTF	TGTGCCAGCAGTCATTCCAGGGACGTAGGACGGAACTATGGCTACACCTTC
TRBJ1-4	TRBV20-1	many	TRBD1	CSAEGTATNEKLFF	TGCAGTGCTGAGGGGACAGCAACTAATGAAAAACTGTTTTTT
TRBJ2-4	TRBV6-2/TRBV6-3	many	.	CASSTGYTKNIQYF	TGTGCCAGCAGTACAGGGTACACCAAAAACATTCAGTACTTC
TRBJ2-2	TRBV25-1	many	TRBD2	CASSSTSGDVGELFF	TGTGCCAGCTCATCGACTAGCGGGGACGTCGGGGAGCTGTTTTTT
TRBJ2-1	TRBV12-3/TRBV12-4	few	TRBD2	CASSLTGTSGIEQFF	TGTGCCAGCAGTTTAACGGGGACTAGCGGGATTGAGCAGTTCTTC
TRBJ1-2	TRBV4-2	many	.	CASSHLGTDFNYGYTF	TGTGCCAGCAGCCACCTTGGGACGGATTTTAACTATGGCTACACCTTC
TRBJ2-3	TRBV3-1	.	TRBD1	CASSQRDRSTDTQYF	TGTGCCAGCAGCCAACGGGACAGAAGTACAGATACGCAGTATTTT
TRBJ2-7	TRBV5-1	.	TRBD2	CASSFLTSNYEQYF	TGCGCCAGCAGCTTTCTGACTAGCAACTACGAGCAGTACTTC
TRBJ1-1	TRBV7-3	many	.	CASSLRLEGEDEAFF	TGTGCCAGCAGCTTAAGGTTGGAAGGGGAAGATGAAGCTTTCTTT
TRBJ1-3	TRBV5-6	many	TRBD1	CASSWGQGRNTIYF	TGTGCCAGCAGCTGGGGACAGGGACGAAACACCATATATTTT
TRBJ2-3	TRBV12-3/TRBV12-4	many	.	CASSPGVRTDTQYF	TGTGCCAGCAGTCCCGGGGTCCGCACAGATACGCAGTATTTT
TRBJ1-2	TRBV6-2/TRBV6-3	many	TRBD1	CASRHSGTVNNGYTF	TGTGCCAGCAGGCATTCCGGGACAGTCAACAATGGCTACACCTTC
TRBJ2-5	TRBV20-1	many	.	CSAKRPQVETQYF	TGCAGTGCCAAAAGGCCACAGGTGGAGACCCAGTACTTC
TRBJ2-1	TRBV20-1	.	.	CSARQGSSYNEQFF	TGCAGTGCCAGACAAGGAAGCTCCTACAATGAGCAGTTCTTC
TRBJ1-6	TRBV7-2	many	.	CASSSDSPLHF	TGTGCCAGCAGTTCGGATTCACCCCTCCACTTT